The rows below give T cell receptor beta chains drawn from one sample of a study of regulatory T cells in long-lasting Graves disease. Each CDR3 protein is one row after TCRdb ran MiXCR on the multiplex PCR reads. Of about 540,000 distinct CDR3 sequences in the sample, around an eighth were seen once. The sample was also reused in another study, on T cells in Graves' hyperthyroidism and ophthalmopathy.

This sample comprised peripheral blood mononuclear cells (PBMCs), obtained at new diagnosis, from a patient treated with antithyroid drugs. The receptors were sampled from a man in his thirties or forties with Graves disease. CDR3s include the opening cysteine and the closing phenylalanine or tryptophan. The D gene is left open where the match is weak. Expanded clones get a size class; other rows say once, few or many, or leave the size out.

j_call clone_size d_call v_call cdr3_nt cdr3_aa
TRBJ2-7 few TRBD2 TRBV4-1 TGCGCCAGCAGCCCGGCGGGAAGCGGGACTAGCGGGGCTTCCTACGAGCAGTACTTC CASSPAGSGTSGASYEQYF
TRBJ2-1 many TRBD1 TRBV20-1 TGCAGTGCTTATACGACAGGGGGGCATGAGCAGTTCTTC CSAYTTGGHEQFF
TRBJ2-3 . TRBD2 TRBV2 TGTGCCAGCACCTGGACTAGCGGGAGCCCCCCGGATACGCAGTATTTT CASTWTSGSPPDTQYF
TRBJ1-5 many . TRBV27 TGTGCCAGCAGTTTATCGAAGGGTCAGCCCCAGCATTTT CASSLSKGQPQHF
TRBJ2-7 . TRBD2 TRBV7-2 TGTGCCAGCAGCCATGGTATAGCGGGGTACTACGAGCAGTACTTC CASSHGIAGYYEQYF
TRBJ2-4 many . TRBV11-3 TGTGCCAGCAGCCCCGAGGACAAAAACATTCAGTACTTC CASSPEDKNIQYF
TRBJ2-3 many . TRBV10-3 TGTGCCATCACAACAGGGACAGATACGCAGTATTTT CAITTGTDTQYF
TRBJ2-1 . . TRBV12-3/TRBV12-4 TGTGCCAGCAGTTTAGCGGGAGGGGGGAATGAGCAGTTCTTC CASSLAGGGNEQFF
TRBJ2-7 many . TRBV29-1 TGCAGCGTTCGCCGGGGCCACTACGAGCAGTACTTC CSVRRGHYEQYF
TRBJ2-7 many TRBD2 TRBV20-1 TGCAGTGCTAGGGGCAGGAGGGCGGGAGCTATCGTGGAGCAGTACTTC CSARGRRAGAIVEQYF
TRBJ2-7 many TRBD2 TRBV6-5 TGTGCCAGCAGTTACTCGAGAACTAGCGGGAGGGCCCTATACGAGCAGTACTTC CASSYSRTSGRALYEQYF
TRBJ2-7 few . TRBV30 TGTGCCTGGAGTGTTCGGTCAGCAGGGCGATACGAGCAGTACTTC CAWSVRSAGRYEQYF
TRBJ1-2 many . TRBV27 TGTGCCAGCAGTTGGAGTTCGGCAGGGACAACGTATGGCTACACCTTC CASSWSSAGTTYGYTF
TRBJ1-1 many TRBD1 TRBV12-3/TRBV12-4 TGTGCCAGCAGTTCATGGGACAGGGGCAGGACTGAAGCTTTCTTT CASSSWDRGRTEAFF
TRBJ1-2 once . TRBV7-2 TGTGCCAGCAGCTTAGCCCAGGCGAGATATGGCTACACCTTC CASSLAQARYGYTF
TRBJ1-1 many TRBD1 TRBV20-1 TGCAGTGCTAGTCCCGGGACAGGGGCCCAGAACACTGAAGCTTTCTTT CSASPGTGAQNTEAFF
TRBJ1-4 many TRBD1 TRBV2 TGTGCCAGCTGCCAGGGGACAGGGGGGGAAAAACTGTTTTTT CASCQGTGGEKLFF
TRBJ2-5 few . TRBV5-5 TGTGCCAGCAACGGAAATCCCGGGGGCGCGGAGACCCAGTACTTC CASNGNPGGAETQYF
TRBJ2-7 many TRBD2 TRBV20-1 TGCAGTGCTAGCGCGGGAGGTCGGCCCTACGAGCAGTACTTC CSASAGGRPYEQYF
TRBJ2-3 many TRBD2 TRBV5-1 TGCGCCAGCAGCCCGGGACTAGCGGGAGCTACTAGCACAGATACGCAGTATTTT CASSPGLAGATSTDTQYF
TRBJ1-2 many . TRBV12-3/TRBV12-4 TGTGCCAGCAGTTTAGGGGCAGGGGCCCATGGCTACACCTTC CASSLGAGAHGYTF
TRBJ2-1 . TRBD2 TRBV10-3 TGTGCCATCAAGCAGCGGGAGGTCTACAATGAGCAGTTCTTC CAIKQREVYNEQFF
TRBJ2-3 many . TRBV12-3/TRBV12-4 TGTGCCAGCAGTATTGACGGTCACACAGATACGCAGTATTTT CASSIDGHTDTQYF
TRBJ1-2 few . TRBV29-1 TGCAGCGTTGAAGGAGGGGGTGAGACATCTGTTAACTATGGCTACACCTTC CSVEGGGETSVNYGYTF
TRBJ2-1 many . TRBV27 TGTGCCAGCAGTTACCGAAATGAGCAGTTCTTC CASSYRNEQFF
TRBJ1-5 . . TRBV20-1 TGCAGTGCTGGAGGTGGGCTGGGGCGGCAGCCCCAGCATTTT CSAGGGLGRQPQHF
TRBJ2-7 many TRBD2 TRBV20-1 TGCAGTGCTAGAGTCGGGGGGGCTCGGGAGCAGTACTTC CSARVGGAREQYF
TRBJ2-1 . . TRBV4-1 TGCGCCAGCAGCCAAGAGGCCGGGGGTGGCAATGAGCAGTTCTTC CASSQEAGGGNEQFF
TRBJ1-6 many . TRBV7-2 TGTGCCAGCAGCTTCTCCCCACAGCGGTACATAAATAATTCACCCCTCCACTTT CASSFSPQRYINNSPLHF
TRBJ1-2 . . TRBV15 TGTGCCACCAGCAGAGATGGGAACAGGCCCAAGAGAGGCTACACCTTC CATSRDGNRPKRGYTF
TRBJ2-7 few . TRBV6-1 TGTGCCAGCAGTACCAGTAGCAGGCGGCAGTACTTC CASSTSSRRQYF
TRBJ1-5 . . TRBV20-1 TGCAGTGCTAGAGTCCTGGGCGGACTCAATCAGCCCCAGCATTTT CSARVLGGLNQPQHF
TRBJ1-2 . . TRBV20-1 TGCAGTGCTAGACCCAAAGCCGGGGGGCAGGATGGCTACACCTTC CSARPKAGGQDGYTF
TRBJ2-1 many . TRBV2 TGTGCCAGCAGTGAATTGGGTGATGAGCAGTTCTTC CASSELGDEQFF
TRBJ2-7 many . TRBV9 TGTGCCAGCAGCCCCCGACATCCTGCGGGCGACGAGCAGTACTTC CASSPRHPAGDEQYF
TRBJ2-3 many TRBD2 TRBV11-2 TGTGCCAGCAGCTCGTCGGGACTAGCGAGAGAGGGTTCGCAGTATTTT CASSSSGLAREGSQYF
TRBJ1-1 many . TRBV5-1 TGCGCCAGCAGCTTGTTGCACAACGAAGACATGAACACTGAAGCTTTCTTT CASSLLHNEDMNTEAFF
TRBJ2-6 . . TRBV30 TGTGCCTGGAGTGCTCGCTTGAGCTCTGGGGCCAACGTCCTGACTTTC CAWSARLSSGANVLTF
TRBJ2-7 many . TRBV5-1 TGCGCCAGCAACCTGGGGAGGATCCCGTACGAGCAGTACTTC CASNLGRIPYEQYF
TRBJ2-5 many TRBD1 TRBV29-1 TGCAGCGTTGAAGCCACAGGGGGGACCCAGTACTTC CSVEATGGTQYF
TRBJ1-4 few . TRBV18 TGTGCCAGCACCAACCCATCTAATGAAAAACTGTTTTTT CASTNPSNEKLFF
TRBJ2-5 . . TRBV2 TGTGCCAGCAGTGAATTTGGACAGTCCTTGGGGGAGACCCAGTACTTC CASSEFGQSLGETQYF
TRBJ2-1 many . TRBV19 TGTGCCAGTAGTGGTGTCCGGCAGGTTGACAATGAGCAGTTCTTC CASSGVRQVDNEQFF
TRBJ1-2 many . TRBV6-1 TGTGCCAGCAGTGAAACTCTCGTCTATCACTATGGCTACACCTTC CASSETLVYHYGYTF
TRBJ2-5 many . TRBV27 TGTGCCAGCAGTTTCGACTTCCAAGAGACCCAGTACTTC CASSFDFQETQYF
TRBJ2-7 many TRBD2 TRBV20-1 TGCAGTGCTAGAGATCCCGCTAGCGGGAGCCCCCACGAGCAGTACTTC CSARDPASGSPHEQYF
TRBJ2-1 . TRBD2 TRBV7-9 TGTGCCAGCAGCTTCCCTGACGGACTAGCGGGAGTGCTATCCTACAATGAGCAGTTCTTC CASSFPDGLAGVLSYNEQFF
TRBJ2-3 . . TRBV20-1 TGCAGTGCTAGAGGATTGACGGACACAGATACGCAGTATTTT CSARGLTDTDTQYF
TRBJ1-5 many TRBD1 TRBV30 TGTGCCTGGAGGGGCAACAGGGGAGGGGTCCCTGATCAGCCCCAGCATTTT CAWRGNRGGVPDQPQHF
TRBJ1-5 many TRBD1 TRBV20-1 TGCAGTGCTCGAAGGACAGGGAGTAATCAGCCCCAGCATTTT CSARRTGSNQPQHF
TRBJ1-6 few TRBD1 TRBV13 TGTGCCAGCAGCCCACAGGGGCCCCTCTATAATTCACCCCTCCACTTT CASSPQGPLYNSPLHF
TRBJ1-1 many . TRBV7-2 TGTGCCAGCAGCTTATCCTGGGGGAGGGGTTACACTGAAGCTTTCTTT CASSLSWGRGYTEAFF
TRBJ1-4 many . TRBV29-1 TGCAGCGCAGCTGACAGTGCAACTAATGAAAAACTGTTTTTT CSAADSATNEKLFF
TRBJ2-3 many . TRBV30 TGTGCCTGGAGTCTGCCTAGCACAGATACGCAGTATTTT CAWSLPSTDTQYF
TRBJ2-7 . TRBD2 TRBV20-1 TGCAGTGCTCCGACTAGCGGGAGATTCGAGCAGTACTTC CSAPTSGRFEQYF
TRBJ2-5 many . TRBV6-1 TGTGCCAGCACCTACTATACAGAACAAGAGACCCAGTACTTC CASTYYTEQETQYF
TRBJ1-5 . TRBD1 TRBV29-1 TGCAGCGTTAAAACAGGGGATAGCAATCAGCCCCAGCATTTT CSVKTGDSNQPQHF
TRBJ2-1 many TRBD2 TRBV9 TGTGCCAGCAGCGTAAGAGTAGCGGGAGGTTCAGATGAGCAGTTCTTC CASSVRVAGGSDEQFF
TRBJ1-1 many TRBD1 TRBV12-3/TRBV12-4 TGTGCCAGCACCCTGGGACAGCCTCCGAACACTGAAGCTTTCTTT CASTLGQPPNTEAFF
TRBJ2-7 many . TRBV6-5 TGTGCCAGCAGTTACGGCAATCACCGCGAGCAGTACTTC CASSYGNHREQYF